The TCR beta chain described here comes from a study of blood T cell repertoires in COVID-19. Original analysis: Amplification of reference gene primers was used by the study to estimate nucleated cell counts. Only in-frame clones appear in the TCRdb table, and some are missing; sequencing was by immunoSEQ multiplex PCR. Clone size and V and J calls were adopted from that table, with D and trimming inferred from the DNA. The table shows 300,000 to 350,000 clones, with about 90% occurring only once. The study assigned cohorts using participant-reported clinical history. For recovered donors of Cohort 3, there were two negative PCRs, clearance, or symptom resolution. Germline CDR1 KGHDR, CDR2 SFDVKD. This CDR3 contains 13 residues. V was shortened by 9 bases and J by 7 bases, with 14 bases between the two germline ends.

The TCR was taken from a man under 40 who had recovered from COVID-19. The sequenced material came from PBMCs or T cells enriched from blood (not recorded which). The gene calls are TRBV24-1 and TRBJ2-2; maybe TRBD1 (6 bases). The CDR3 protein is CATQDRFIGELFF. The DNA for the CDR3 is TGTGCCACCCAAGACAGGTTCATCGGGGAGCTGTTTTTT.